These T cell receptor beta chains were read from a single sample in a study of T-cell reconstitution after alpha-beta-depleted transplantation in children. In TCRdb, the PCR reads were re-called with MiXCR into one record per CDR3 protein. The sample lists about 580,000 distinct CDR3 sequences, 20% to 25% seen once, with 12% to 15% in the top ten. This material consisted of PBMCs, mostly from graft donor cells, taken 360 days after TCRalphabeta/CD19-depleted stem cell transplant. Receptors were obtained from a boy younger than two who had a stem cell transplant for acute myeloid leukemia, so the T cells may come from the graft donor. Each CDR3 is given with its conserved first and last residue. The order of the fields is CDR3 DNA, CDR3 protein, D gene, J gene, clone size, V gene. A D gene is named only where the DNA matches it firmly. Size tells how often a clone was seen (once, few, many) or the class of an expanded clone, and some rows leave it out.

CDR3 DNA: TGCGCCAGCAGCCAAGATTGGCTAGCAGACGGTGAGCAGTTCTTC
CDR3 protein: CASSQDWLADGEQFF
D gene: NA
J gene: TRBJ2-1
clone size: few
V gene: TRBV4-1

CDR3 DNA: TGTGCCAGCAGTTGGGTAAACACTGAAGCTTTCTTT
CDR3 protein: CASSWVNTEAFF
D gene: NA
J gene: TRBJ1-1
clone size: NA
V gene: TRBV12-3/TRBV12-4

CDR3 DNA: TGCGCCAGCAGCCCCCCCCGGACTAGCGGTACAGATACGCAGTATTTT
CDR3 protein: CASSPPRTSGTDTQYF
D gene: TRBD2
J gene: TRBJ2-3
clone size: NA
V gene: TRBV5-1

CDR3 DNA: TGCGCCAGCAGCCAAGATCTTTGGGGGCATAGCAATCAGCCCCAGCATTTT
CDR3 protein: CASSQDLWGHSNQPQHF
D gene: NA
J gene: TRBJ1-5
clone size: many
V gene: TRBV4-3

CDR3 DNA: TGTGCCAGCAGCTTACTTCCAGGGACTAGCGGGAGAACAGATACGCAGTATTTT
CDR3 protein: CASSLLPGTSGRTDTQYF
D gene: TRBD2
J gene: TRBJ2-3
clone size: NA
V gene: TRBV7-3

CDR3 DNA: TGTGCCACCAGCATACGGGACAGTTACAATGAGCAGTTCTTC
CDR3 protein: CATSIRDSYNEQFF
D gene: TRBD1
J gene: TRBJ2-1
clone size: NA
V gene: TRBV15

CDR3 DNA: TGTGCCAGCAGTAGAACCCAAGGTGCCAGGGAGGTAGCTAACTATGGCTACACCTTC
CDR3 protein: CASSRTQGAREVANYGYTF
D gene: NA
J gene: TRBJ1-2
clone size: many
V gene: TRBV6-1

CDR3 DNA: TGTGCCATCAGTGAGTCCGAGCGGGGGTACAATGAGCAGTTCTTC
CDR3 protein: CAISESERGYNEQFF
D gene: TRBD2
J gene: TRBJ2-1
clone size: NA
V gene: TRBV10-3

CDR3 DNA: TGTGCCAGCAGCTTGGTGGAGGGGTTACACAATGAGCAGTTCTTC
CDR3 protein: CASSLVEGLHNEQFF
D gene: NA
J gene: TRBJ2-1
clone size: NA
V gene: TRBV5-5

CDR3 DNA: TGCAGTGCTAGACGCGGGGGCCCAAGCTCCTACAATGAGCAGTTCTTC
CDR3 protein: CSARRGGPSSYNEQFF
D gene: NA
J gene: TRBJ2-1
clone size: few
V gene: TRBV20-1

CDR3 DNA: TGCGCCAGCAGCTCCCCTTCAACGACCGGGACGCCAAACACCATATATTTT
CDR3 protein: CASSSPSTTGTPNTIYF
D gene: NA
J gene: TRBJ1-3
clone size: many
V gene: TRBV5-1

CDR3 DNA: TGTGCCAGCAGTGGCCTAGGCTCCCCTGAGACCCAGTACTTC
CDR3 protein: CASSGLGSPETQYF
D gene: NA
J gene: TRBJ2-5
clone size: NA
V gene: TRBV25-1

CDR3 DNA: TGTGCCAGCAGCTACGATCGGGACACTGAAAAACTGTTTTTT
CDR3 protein: CASSYDRDTEKLFF
D gene: NA
J gene: TRBJ1-4
clone size: many
V gene: TRBV11-2

CDR3 DNA: TGCGCCAGCAGCTTTTCCGACGGGGACACCGGGGAGCTGTTTTTT
CDR3 protein: CASSFSDGDTGELFF
D gene: NA
J gene: TRBJ2-2
clone size: few
V gene: TRBV5-1

CDR3 DNA: TGCAGTGCCATTTCAGGTGGGGGGGCAACAGATACGCAGTATTTT
CDR3 protein: CSAISGGGATDTQYF
D gene: NA
J gene: TRBJ2-3
clone size: many
V gene: TRBV20-1

CDR3 DNA: TGTGCCAGCAGCCCTCTCGGGGGTAAGAACAATGAGCAGTTCTTC
CDR3 protein: CASSPLGGKNNEQFF
D gene: NA
J gene: TRBJ2-1
clone size: many
V gene: TRBV14

CDR3 DNA: TGCAGTGCTAGAGATCTGGTGGACGGCGAGACCCAGTACTTC
CDR3 protein: CSARDLVDGETQYF
D gene: NA
J gene: TRBJ2-5
clone size: many
V gene: TRBV20-1

CDR3 DNA: TGTGCCAGCAGCTCAAGGGGTGGGGGGGAAGAGACCCAGTACTTC
CDR3 protein: CASSSRGGGEETQYF
D gene: TRBD2
J gene: TRBJ2-5
clone size: few
V gene: TRBV11-2

CDR3 DNA: TGCAGTGCTAGAGATCAAGCAGCCCTCTTGGTGAATACGCAGTATTTT
CDR3 protein: CSARDQAALLVNTQYF
D gene: NA
J gene: TRBJ2-3
clone size: many
V gene: TRBV20-1

CDR3 DNA: TGCAGTGCTAGAAAGGGAAGCTCTGGAAACACCATATATTTT
CDR3 protein: CSARKGSSGNTIYF
D gene: NA
J gene: TRBJ1-3
clone size: NA
V gene: TRBV20-1

CDR3 DNA: TGCAGTGCTAGAGGAAAGCGGGGGGGTTACACAGATACGCAGTATTTT
CDR3 protein: CSARGKRGGYTDTQYF
D gene: TRBD2
J gene: TRBJ2-3
clone size: few
V gene: TRBV20-1

CDR3 DNA: TGTGCCAGCAGACCCAGAGCGGGGGGGTTGAATGAGCAGTTCTTC
CDR3 protein: CASRPRAGGLNEQFF
D gene: TRBD2
J gene: TRBJ2-1
clone size: NA
V gene: TRBV6-1

CDR3 DNA: TGTGCCAGCATTCTCGGACAGCCTATGGGCTACACCTTC
CDR3 protein: CASILGQPMGYTF
D gene: NA
J gene: TRBJ1-2
clone size: few
V gene: TRBV12-3/TRBV12-4

CDR3 DNA: TGTGCCAGCAGTGAATATGCCGCCGGGACAGGGTCCTACAATGAGCAGTTCTTC
CDR3 protein: CASSEYAAGTGSYNEQFF
D gene: TRBD1
J gene: TRBJ2-1
clone size: many
V gene: TRBV25-1

CDR3 DNA: TGCGCCAGCAGCGGGACAGGGTGGACAGATACGCAGTATTTT
CDR3 protein: CASSGTGWTDTQYF
D gene: TRBD1
J gene: TRBJ2-3
clone size: many
V gene: TRBV5-1

CDR3 DNA: TGCGCCAGCAGTGAGTCAGGAGACAAAGGTGAAGCTTTCTTT
CDR3 protein: CASSESGDKGEAFF
D gene: NA
J gene: TRBJ1-1
clone size: NA
V gene: TRBV10-1

CDR3 DNA: TGTGCCAGCAGCCCGTTGCGGATTACCGGGGAGCTGTTTTTT
CDR3 protein: CASSPLRITGELFF
D gene: NA
J gene: TRBJ2-2
clone size: few
V gene: TRBV3-1

CDR3 DNA: TGCAGTGCTAGAGAACCATCCCTAGCCAAAAACATTCAGTACTTC
CDR3 protein: CSAREPSLAKNIQYF
D gene: NA
J gene: TRBJ2-4
clone size: NA
V gene: TRBV20-1

CDR3 DNA: TGTGCCAGCAGTTTAGGGCGGGACGGGGAGCTGTTTTTT
CDR3 protein: CASSLGRDGELFF
D gene: NA
J gene: TRBJ2-2
clone size: many
V gene: TRBV12-3/TRBV12-4

CDR3 DNA: TGTGCCAGCAGCTCCACCCAGGGGGCTTACGAGCAGTACTTC
CDR3 protein: CASSSTQGAYEQYF
D gene: TRBD1
J gene: TRBJ2-7
clone size: many
V gene: TRBV9

CDR3 DNA: TGTGCCAGCAGCTTAGCGAGCGTAGACCACAGGGGAGGCTACGAGCAGTACTTC
CDR3 protein: CASSLASVDHRGGYEQYF
D gene: NA
J gene: TRBJ2-7
clone size: few
V gene: TRBV11-1

CDR3 DNA: TGCAGTGCTACTTCTCGGGGGGGCTACAATGAGCAGTTCTTC
CDR3 protein: CSATSRGGYNEQFF
D gene: TRBD2
J gene: TRBJ2-1
clone size: few
V gene: TRBV20-1

CDR3 DNA: TGCAGCGTTGGTGGGGGGGCCGGAGATACGCAGTATTTT
CDR3 protein: CSVGGGAGDTQYF
D gene: NA
J gene: TRBJ2-3
clone size: once
V gene: TRBV29-1

CDR3 DNA: TGCAGTGCTAGGGACTACTACCAAGAGACCCAGTACTTC
CDR3 protein: CSARDYYQETQYF
D gene: NA
J gene: TRBJ2-5
clone size: few
V gene: TRBV20-1

CDR3 DNA: TGTGCCAGCAGTTACTCTGGACAGAGTCCAAATTCACCCCTCCACTTT
CDR3 protein: CASSYSGQSPNSPLHF
D gene: NA
J gene: TRBJ1-6
clone size: few
V gene: TRBV6-5

CDR3 DNA: TGTGCCAGCAGCTTACTAGGCAGCTATTCCTATGGCTACACCTTC
CDR3 protein: CASSLLGSYSYGYTF
D gene: NA
J gene: TRBJ1-2
clone size: NA
V gene: TRBV7-9

CDR3 DNA: TGTGCCAGCAGTTTTGACAGCCGGGGCAATGAGCAGTTCTTC
CDR3 protein: CASSFDSRGNEQFF
D gene: NA
J gene: TRBJ2-1
clone size: many
V gene: TRBV12-3/TRBV12-4

CDR3 DNA: TGCAGTGCTAGAGATGGTCCGAATGGCTACACCTTC
CDR3 protein: CSARDGPNGYTF
D gene: NA
J gene: TRBJ1-2
clone size: NA
V gene: TRBV20-1

CDR3 DNA: TGTGCCAGCAGCTTAGTCCTCGCGCGGGGGTACTACAATGAGCAGTTCTTC
CDR3 protein: CASSLVLARGYYNEQFF
D gene: TRBD2
J gene: TRBJ2-1
clone size: once
V gene: TRBV7-2

CDR3 DNA: TGTGCCAGCAGCTTAGTTAAGGGGTTATACACTGAAGCTTTCTTT
CDR3 protein: CASSLVKGLYTEAFF
D gene: NA
J gene: TRBJ1-1
clone size: NA
V gene: TRBV7-2

CDR3 DNA: TGCAGCGTTAACCCCTGGGGGGCGGAGAGTATGACAGATACGCAGTATTTT
CDR3 protein: CSVNPWGAESMTDTQYF
D gene: NA
J gene: TRBJ2-3
clone size: NA
V gene: TRBV29-1

CDR3 DNA: TGCGCCAGCAGCCAAGAACGAGGGGGCAACACTGAAGCTTTCTTT
CDR3 protein: CASSQERGGNTEAFF
D gene: TRBD1
J gene: TRBJ1-1
clone size: NA
V gene: TRBV4-1

CDR3 DNA: TGTGCCACCAGCAGAGACAGGGGTCTCTACGAGCAGTACTTC
CDR3 protein: CATSRDRGLYEQYF
D gene: NA
J gene: TRBJ2-7
clone size: NA
V gene: TRBV15

CDR3 DNA: TGTGCCAGCAGCTTACTTCCTCCGGCGCGGGGACTTTCAGATACGCAGTATTTT
CDR3 protein: CASSLLPPARGLSDTQYF
D gene: NA
J gene: TRBJ2-3
clone size: many
V gene: TRBV11-2

CDR3 DNA: TGTGCCAGCAGTGAATACGGGGGGACGGATACGCAGTATTTT
CDR3 protein: CASSEYGGTDTQYF
D gene: TRBD2
J gene: TRBJ2-3
clone size: NA
V gene: TRBV25-1

CDR3 DNA: TGTGCCAGCTCACCACGGACCGACCGTAATGAGCAGTTCTTC
CDR3 protein: CASSPRTDRNEQFF
D gene: NA
J gene: TRBJ2-1
clone size: NA
V gene: TRBV18

CDR3 DNA: TGTGCCACCAGCAGATGGGAGGATGGCTACACCTTC
CDR3 protein: CATSRWEDGYTF
D gene: NA
J gene: TRBJ1-2
clone size: NA
V gene: TRBV15

CDR3 DNA: TGTGCCAGCAGTTACTACGGACAGGGGGCGGCTGAAGCTTTCTTT
CDR3 protein: CASSYYGQGAAEAFF
D gene: TRBD1
J gene: TRBJ1-1
clone size: few
V gene: TRBV6-5

CDR3 DNA: TGTGCCAGCCGGGCTAGTGGGAACCATGAGCAGTTCTTC
CDR3 protein: CASRASGNHEQFF
D gene: NA
J gene: TRBJ2-1
clone size: NA
V gene: TRBV12-3/TRBV12-4

CDR3 DNA: TGTGCCAGCAGCTTTCCAGGGCTGCATGAGCAGTTCTTC
CDR3 protein: CASSFPGLHEQFF
D gene: NA
J gene: TRBJ2-1
clone size: NA
V gene: TRBV7-2

CDR3 DNA: TGTGCCATCAGTGATTTTGATGAGCAGTTCTTC
CDR3 protein: CAISDFDEQFF
D gene: NA
J gene: TRBJ2-1
clone size: few
V gene: TRBV10-3

CDR3 DNA: TGTGCCACCAGTGATCTCGCGACTAGGGATGAGCAGTTCTTC
CDR3 protein: CATSDLATRDEQFF
D gene: NA
J gene: TRBJ2-1
clone size: few
V gene: TRBV24-1

CDR3 DNA: TGCAGTGCTACAAGTTCACAAGAGACCCAGTACTTC
CDR3 protein: CSATSSQETQYF
D gene: NA
J gene: TRBJ2-5
clone size: few
V gene: TRBV20-1